The 18 T cell receptor beta chains in this list originate from one sample, sequenced in a study of T cell responses to AZD1222 COVID-19 vaccine. Libraries were prepared by immunoSEQ multiplex PCR; TCRdb keeps only in-frame clonotypes and omits some of them. The sample lists 150,000 to 180,000 clones; 87% were seen once. The material was peripheral blood, obtained 28 days after the second AZD1222 dose. The receptors were gathered from an adult who received the AZD1222 COVID-19 vaccine.

The rearrangement links TRBV2 to TRBJ2-1; TRBD1 agrees at 9 bases. Germline-derived CDR1 and CDR2 are SNHLY and FYNNEI. The ends lost 7 bases at V and 9 bases at J; junction bases unmatched: 4. CDR3 size: 12 residues. In DNA form, the CDR3 reads TGTGCCAGCACACAGGGGGCTAGTGAGCAGTTCTTC. Translating gives CASTQGASEQFF.

V and J are TRBV28 and TRBJ2-4; D is unclear. Germline CDR1 and CDR2: MDHEN and SYDVKM. Trimming removed 10 bases at V and 3 bases at J, with 13 bases between. The CDR3 loop spans 13 amino acids. As DNA, the CDR3 is TGTGCCACCGCGTCACCCGGCAAAAACATTCAGTACTTC. It is translated as CATASPGKNIQYF.

The V and J genes are TRBV7-2 and TRBJ2-7; 7 nucleotides agree with TRBD1. This CDR3 has 14 residues. The germline gives CDR1 SGHTA, CDR2 FQGNSA. With 4 bases clipped from V and 0 bases from J, the junction kept 3 bases outside the gene matches. The CDR3 DNA reads as TGTGCCAGCAGCTCAGACAGGGCCTCCTACGAGCAGTACTTC. Encoded protein: CASSSDRASYEQYF.

The chain couples TRBV28 to TRBJ2-2; TRBD2 is a possible D gene (7 bases). The V end was cut by 6 bases, the J end by 5 bases, with 16 bases between. The CDR3 length is 15 residues. Germline V CDR1 and CDR2: MDHEN, SYDVKM. This CDR3 reads CASRSSGGLTGELFF. The CDR3 nucleotides are TGTGCCAGCAGGTCTTCCGGGGGGCTGACCGGGGAGCTGTTTTTT.

The chain employs TRBV7-9 and TRBJ2-1, with 8 bases fitting TRBD1. The CDR3 has 14 residues. The junction had 6 bases not matched to a gene; V was cut back by 1 base and J by 10 bases. The germline V gene encodes CDR1 SEHNR and CDR2 FQNEAQ (reference sequence). The CDR3 coding sequence is TGTGCCAGCAGCTTAGGTGGACAGGGTGGCGAGCAGTTCTTC. Its translation is CASSLGGQGGEQFF. Complete variable domain (other parts from reference TRBV7-9 and TRBJ2-1): DTGVSQNPRHKITKRGQNVTFRCDPISEHNRLYWYRQTLGQGPEFLTYFQNEAQLEKSRLLSDRFSAERPKGSFSTLEIQRTEQGDSAMYLCASSLGGQGGEQFFGPGTRLTVL.

The V gene is TRBV18, the J gene TRBJ2-1; 10 bases fit TRBD2. The CDR3 contains 18 residues. Trimming cost V 2 bases and J 4 bases; bases outside gene matches: 11. Germline V gives CDR1 KGHSH, CDR2 LQKENI. CDR3: CASSPKGLAGAGYNEQFF. CDR3 DNA sequence: TGTGCCAGCTCACCAAAGGGGCTAGCGGGAGCTGGGTACAATGAGCAGTTCTTC.

This clone was seen more than once but under ten times. The V and J genes are TRBV28 and TRBJ1-2; 11 bases map to TRBD1. V was clipped by 6 bases and J by 6 bases; unmatched bases: 9. CDR3 length equals 15 residues. CDR1 and CDR2 from the germline V gene are MDHEN and SYDVKM. CDR3 in amino acids: CASSETGTGGHGYTF. CDR3 DNA: TGTGCCAGCAGCGAAACCGGGACAGGGGGTCATGGCTACACCTTC.

V is TRBV24-1 and J is TRBJ1-5; TRBD1 might be the D (6 bases). The V end was cut by 3 bases, the J end by 6 bases, with 14 bases between. This CDR3 is built from 15 residues. CDR1 is KGHDR and CDR2 is SFDVKD in the germline V gene. CDR3 bases: TGTGCCACCAGTGATCGGGACACCAAAGGTCAGCCCCAGCATTTT. Translation gives CATSDRDTKGQPQHF.

The rearrangement joins TRBV6-2 or TRBV6-3 to TRBJ2-5; the D is unclear. The length of the CDR3 is 12 residues. Trimming removed 5 bases at V and 7 bases at J, with 11 bases between. The germline CDR1 and CDR2 sequences are MNHEY and SVGEGT. The CDR3 spells CASSPQMGTQYF. The DNA for the CDR3 is TGTGCCAGCAGTCCCCAGATGGGGACCCAGTACTTC.

The J gene is TRBJ2-1, the V gene TRBV19, with TRBD2 identical over 8 bases. The CDR3 covers 16 residues. Germline V lookup: CDR1 LNHDA, CDR2 SQIVND (reference sequence). With V trimmed by 6 bases and J by 8 bases, 15 bases remained unmatched. The chain's CDR3 is CASRVRSGSPGDEQFF. For the CDR3, the DNA is TGTGCCAGTAGGGTTCGAAGCGGGAGCCCAGGGGATGAGCAGTTCTTC.

CDR3 nucleotide sequence: TGTGCCACCAGCAGCCTGGGGCTAGCGGGAATCAATGAGCAGTTCTTC. Translated, it gives CATSSLGLAGINEQFF. The chain combines TRBV15 with TRBJ2-1, with 9 nucleotides matching TRBD2. The V and J ends lost 3 bases and 6 bases, in that order; junction bases with no gene match: 9. Germline V gene data show CDR1 as LNHNV and CDR2 as YYDKDF (reference sequence). The CDR3 sequence is 16 residues long.

The chain links TRBV28 to TRBJ2-7; 12 nucleotides line up with TRBD2. The CDR3 consists of 15 residues. Germline V gene lookup returns CDR1 MDHEN and CDR2 SYDVKM. V gave up 4 bases and J gave up 3 bases; unmatched junction bases: 4. CDR3: CASSSLTSGSYEQYF. DNA for the CDR3: TGTGCCAGCAGTTCACTGACTAGCGGGAGCTACGAGCAGTACTTC. The whole variable domain, filled in from reference TRBV28 and TRBJ2-7, reads DVKVTQSSRYLVKRTGEKVFLECVQDMDHENMFWYRQDPGLGLRLIYFSYDVKMKEKGDIPEGYSVSREKKERFSLILESASTNQTSMYLCASSSLTSGSYEQYFGPGTRLTVT.

The chain is built from TRBV28 and TRBJ1-4; D is unresolved. Trimming removed 6 bases at V and 3 bases at J, with 11 bases between. Germline CDR1 is MDHEN and CDR2 is SYDVKM. This CDR3 region has 14 residues. The CDR3 loop reads CASRAAPANEKLFF. The CDR3 nucleotides read TGTGCCAGCAGGGCAGCCCCGGCTAATGAAAAACTGTTTTTT.

V gene TRBV11-2 combines with J gene TRBJ2-1, with 8 bases lining up with TRBD2. V shed 5 bases and J 4 bases; nucleotides not matched to a gene: 7. This CDR3 has 15 residues. CDR1 is SGHAT and CDR2 is FQNNGV in the germline V gene. In DNA, the CDR3 is TGTGCCAGCAGCGCCTCTAGCGGGCCGTACAATGAGCAGTTCTTC. Translating gives CASSASSGPYNEQFF.

J is TRBJ2-7 and V is TRBV10-1; 11 bases align to TRBD2. Germline V lookup: CDR1 WNHNN, CDR2 SYGVQD (reference sequence). The length of the CDR3 is 18 residues. The J segment lost 2 bases and the V segment lost 6 bases, leaving 15 bases of the junction unmatched. CDR3 loop: CASRDPTSRLAGTYEQYF. The CDR3 DNA is TGCGCCAGCAGGGACCCAACTTCTAGACTAGCGGGAACCTACGAGCAGTACTTC.

In its sample, this clone was seen a few times. V and J are TRBV28 and TRBJ1-2, with D unclear. The V and J ends lost 8 bases and 4 bases respectively, with 8 bases between them. From germline, CDR1 is MDHEN and CDR2 SYDVKM. The CDR3 runs to 11 residues. The CDR3: CASGLSYGYTF. The CDR3 DNA reads TGTGCCAGCGGCCTCAGCTATGGCTACACCTTC.

The genes are TRBV7-8 and TRBJ2-1; 9 bases line up with TRBD2. The CDR3 extends over 13 amino acids. Germline CDR1 reads SGHVS; CDR2 reads FQNEAQ. The V segment lost 4 bases and the J segment 10 bases; nucleotides outside the gene matches: 5. The CDR3 coding sequence is TGTGCCAGCAGCTACCGCGGGAGGGTGGAGCAGTTCTTC. Protein product: CASSYRGRVEQFF.

The chain employs TRBV21-1 and TRBJ2-1. TRBV21-1 is a recognized pseudogene. CDR3 length: 13 amino acids. The DNA for the CDR3 is TGTACACCGGTGGGGGTTGAAGAATGTGAGCAGTTCTTC. It specifies CTPVGVEECEQFF.